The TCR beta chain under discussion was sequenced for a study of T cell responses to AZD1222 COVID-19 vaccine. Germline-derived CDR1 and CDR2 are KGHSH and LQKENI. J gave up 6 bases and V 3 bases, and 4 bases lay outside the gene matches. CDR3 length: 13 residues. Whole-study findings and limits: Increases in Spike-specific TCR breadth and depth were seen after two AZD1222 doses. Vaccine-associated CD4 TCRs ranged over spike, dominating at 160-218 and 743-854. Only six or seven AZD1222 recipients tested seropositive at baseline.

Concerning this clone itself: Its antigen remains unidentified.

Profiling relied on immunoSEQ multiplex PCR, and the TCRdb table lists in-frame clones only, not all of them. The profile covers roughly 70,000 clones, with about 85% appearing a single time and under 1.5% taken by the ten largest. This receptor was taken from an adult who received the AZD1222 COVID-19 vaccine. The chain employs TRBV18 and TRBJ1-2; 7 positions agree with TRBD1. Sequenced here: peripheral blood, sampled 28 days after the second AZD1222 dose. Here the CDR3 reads CASSPPTGDGYTF. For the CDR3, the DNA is TGTGCCAGCTCACCCCCCACAGGGGATGGCTACACCTTC.